This T cell receptor (beta chain) emerged from a study of control samples from healthy donors and cancer patients. The repertoire was sequenced with immunoSEQ multiplex PCR; TCRdb's copy has only in-frame clones and lacks some. Of roughly 100,000 clones in the sample, roughly 89% were seen once. Germline V gene data show CDR1 as KGHSH and CDR2 as LQKENI. The CDR3 loop spans 14 amino acids. After removal of 5 bases from V and 9 bases from J, the junction contained 5 bases not matched to a gene. This chain links TRBV18 with TRBJ2-1, with TRBD1 matching 12 bases. The sequenced sample consisted of blood. The clonotype was recovered from a man aged 25 to 40 in good health. The CDR3 is CASSRDRGQSEQFF. CDR3 DNA: TGTGCCAGCTCAAGGGACAGGGGGCAGTCTGAGCAGTTCTTC.